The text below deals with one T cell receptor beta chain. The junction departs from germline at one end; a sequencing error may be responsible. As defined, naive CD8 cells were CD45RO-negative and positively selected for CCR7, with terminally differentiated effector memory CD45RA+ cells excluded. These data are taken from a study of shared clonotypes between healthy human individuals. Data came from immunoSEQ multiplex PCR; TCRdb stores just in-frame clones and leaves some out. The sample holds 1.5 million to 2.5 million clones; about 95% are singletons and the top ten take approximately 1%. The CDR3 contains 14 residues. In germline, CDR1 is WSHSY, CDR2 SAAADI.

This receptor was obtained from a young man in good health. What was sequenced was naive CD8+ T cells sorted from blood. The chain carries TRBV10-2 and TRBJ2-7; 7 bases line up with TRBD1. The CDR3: CASSEPRDSLDCVF. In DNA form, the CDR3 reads TGCGCCAGCAGTGAGCCTCGGGACAGCCTGGACTGCGTCTTC.